This TCR beta chain was captured in a study of CD8 T cells in Susac syndrome (dated by TCRdb to between 2018 and 2020). Turning to the overall study: The study used repertoire sequencing to test whether antigen drove CD8+ T cell activation and differentiation in Susac syndrome. The clonality of the CD8+ T cell repertoire was compared across more than 9 healthy donors, about 14 Susac syndrome patients and roughly 15 multiple sclerosis patients.

In the germline V gene (reference sequence), CDR1 corresponds to LGHDT and CDR2 to YNNKEL. V lost 0 bases and J lost 0 bases; the stretch between them is 12 bases long. The CDR3 numbers 17 residues from cysteine through phenylalanine. CDR3 DNA only is kept here, 51 bases in frame from base 1. RNA was extracted using the RNeasy kit, and roughly 0.5 to 1 ug of the RNA was reverse transcribed with random hexamers. TCR beta CDR3 regions were amplified with the immunoSEQ multiplex PCR assay covering 54 Vbeta and 13 Jbeta segments. PCR amplification bias was corrected by using a synthetic template baseline for primer optimization and computational correction. Under the source paper's analysis protocol: Reads were annotated to V, D and J genes per IMGT and analyzed with immunoSEQ Analyzer, keeping only productive sequences. To calculate clonality, Shannon entropy was normalized by log2 of the number of productive unique sequences and then subtracted from one. For each patient and control, public and private clones were evaluated among the 100 most prevalent clones. Clones were defined as Susac-specific if absent from the healthy and MS cohorts, from 900 to 1,300 published viral clones and from other ImmuneACCESS disease sequences. The raw public reads went through TCRdb reprocessing: fastp at Q25, MiXCR clone calling, in-frame beta chains kept. For every CDR3 protein sequence, its rows merge into one entry that carries the most common genes and DNA. The V and J calls and clone size come from TCRdb's table, not from the authors' own analysis. This sample lists about 300,000 distinct CDR3 sequences; over 75% were detected once. The leading ten clones occupy roughly 0.21% of the sample.

Points on this clonotype: Its antigen is not yet known. No base qualities exist here, and no much larger clone lies one base off it.

What the research found in general, with its limitations: The study acknowledged that relatively few individuals were included in the TCR sequencing and HLA analysis.

Peripheral blood CD8+ and CD4+ T cells from healthy donors, Susac syndrome patients and multiple sclerosis patients were profiled by high-throughput TCR beta sequencing. Treatment-naive patients with stable or active relapsing-remitting disease fulfilling revised McDonald criteria were used as multiple sclerosis controls. Bulk CD8+ and CD4+ T cells were purified by magnetic negative isolation, while CD8+ TEMRA cells were enriched using FACS. Blood was drawn into EDTA tubes, processed within 24 hours, and PBMCs were isolated by density gradient centrifugation. PBMCs intended for TCR sequencing were frozen in liquid nitrogen and were later thawed in a 37 degrees C water bath. The sorted or isolated CD4+, CD8+ and CD8+ TEMRA cells reached a purity of at least 90%.

Material: CD8+ T cells from PBMCs. The receptor was isolated from a human donor with multiple sclerosis. This chain joins TRBV3-1 to TRBJ1-3; the D gene cannot be resolved reliably. The DNA sequence is TGTGCCAGCAGCCAAGATGGTGACGCAAGCTCTGGAAACACCATATATTTT. Its protein product is CASSQDGDASSGNTIYF.